This T cell receptor (beta chain) emerged from a study of Ad26.COV2.S vaccination and SARS-CoV-2 variants. Study-wide results and caveats: Breadth and depth estimates from TCRs may understate total T cell responses.

Noted treatment: roughly 20 received Ad26.COV2.S at low or high dose, single or two shots; a few received placebo; per-sample allocation not given. Material that was analyzed had been drawn on day 63 after the first vaccine or placebo injection. Within Boston, the person who donated was an adult of 18-55 years. SARS-CoV-2 spike from the Wuhan strain was encoded by the vaccine, an Ad26 vector. TCRdb's table, derived via immunoSEQ multiplex PCR, lists solely in-frame clones and lacks some. Counted here are about 460,000 clones, approximately 90% occurring once; the ten biggest clones make up over 1.5%. As regards this clone: What it recognizes is unknown.

Germline V gene sequence: CDR1 DFQATT, CDR2 SNEGSKA (reference sequence). Trimming removed 7 bases at V and 8 bases at J, with 14 bases between. The CDR3 has 11 residues. J is TRBJ1-2 and V is TRBV20-1, with TRBD1 as a possible D gene (5 bases). This specimen was peripheral blood, taken in a trial of Ad26.COV2.S vaccine versus placebo. The sequence came from a person aged 18-60 years who received the Ad26.COV2.S COVID-19 vaccine or a placebo. DNA of the CDR3: TGCAGTGTGGCGGGGGAGGGAGGCTACACCTTC. This codes for CSVAGEGGYTF.